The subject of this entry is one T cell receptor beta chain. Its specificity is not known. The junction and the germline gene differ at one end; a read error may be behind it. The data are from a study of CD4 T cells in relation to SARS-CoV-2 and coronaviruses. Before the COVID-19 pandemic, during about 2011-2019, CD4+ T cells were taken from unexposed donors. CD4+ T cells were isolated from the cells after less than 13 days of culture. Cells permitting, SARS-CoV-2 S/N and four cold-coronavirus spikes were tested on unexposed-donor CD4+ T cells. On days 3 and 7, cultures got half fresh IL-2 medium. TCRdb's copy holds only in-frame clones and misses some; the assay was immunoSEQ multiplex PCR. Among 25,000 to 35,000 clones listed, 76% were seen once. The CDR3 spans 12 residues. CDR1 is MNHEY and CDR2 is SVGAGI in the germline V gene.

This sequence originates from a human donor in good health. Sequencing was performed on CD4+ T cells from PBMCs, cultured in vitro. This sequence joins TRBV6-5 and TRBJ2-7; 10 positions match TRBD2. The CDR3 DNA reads TGTGCCAGCAGTACGCCTAGCGGGAGCTATTTTTTC. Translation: CASSTPSGSYFF.